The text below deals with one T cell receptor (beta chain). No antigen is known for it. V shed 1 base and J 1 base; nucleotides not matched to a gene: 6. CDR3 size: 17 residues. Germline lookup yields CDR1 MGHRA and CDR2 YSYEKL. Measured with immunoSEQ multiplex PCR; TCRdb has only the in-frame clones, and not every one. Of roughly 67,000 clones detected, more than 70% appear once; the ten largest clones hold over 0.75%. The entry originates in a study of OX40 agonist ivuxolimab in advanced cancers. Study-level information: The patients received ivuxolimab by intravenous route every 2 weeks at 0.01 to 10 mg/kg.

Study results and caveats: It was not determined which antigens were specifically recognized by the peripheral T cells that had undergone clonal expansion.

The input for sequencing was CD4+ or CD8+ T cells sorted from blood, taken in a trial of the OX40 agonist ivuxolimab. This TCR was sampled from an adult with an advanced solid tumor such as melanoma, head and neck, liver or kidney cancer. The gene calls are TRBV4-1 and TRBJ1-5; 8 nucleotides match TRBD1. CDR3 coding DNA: TGCGCCAGCAGCCAAGTACAGGGGGGGCCGAGCAATCAGCCCCAGCATTTT. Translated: CASSQVQGGPSNQPQHF.